This T cell receptor beta chain was captured by sequencing in a study of Ad26.COV2.S vaccination and SARS-CoV-2 variants. The overall study: A participant enrolled in the COV1001 Ad26.COV2.S trial arm provided the sample. Overall study results and limits: Substantial breadth was reported for post-vaccination spike-specific CD8+ and CD4+ T cells.

TCRdb's copy holds only in-frame clones and misses some; the assay was immunoSEQ multiplex PCR. This table has roughly 420,000 clones, roughly 90% appearing once. The CDR3 spans 15 residues. Germline CDR1 LGHNA, CDR2 YSLEER. V lost 0 bases and J lost 4, with 12 bases in between. Treatment described: about 20 received Ad26.COV2.S at low or high dose, single or two shots; about 5 received placebo; per-sample allocation not given. Collection of samples fell on day 63 after the first vaccine or placebo injection. An adult of 18-55 years in Boston served as donor. In the case of this clone: Its antigen is unknown.

The chain is built from TRBV4-3 and TRBJ1-1; weak D call: TRBD1 (5 bases). The TCR comes from a person between 18 and 65 years old who received the Ad26.COV2.S COVID-19 vaccine or a placebo. The sequenced sample was peripheral blood, obtained in a trial of Ad26.COV2.S vaccine versus placebo. Here the CDR3 reads CASSQDAGWGTEAFF. The CDR3 DNA follows: TGCGCCAGCAGCCAAGATGCAGGGTGGGGCACTGAAGCTTTCTTT.